This TCR beta chain was identified during a study of blood T cell repertoires in COVID-19. Between the trimmed V and J ends, which lost 0 bases and 0 bases, there was a span of 6 bases. The CDR3 length is 14 residues. The germline V gene has CDR1 SGDLS and CDR2 YYNGEE. Produced via immunoSEQ multiplex PCR; TCRdb's table is partial and in-frame only. The table shows more than 85,000 clones, with 86% occurring only once. The J gene is TRBJ2-5, the V gene TRBV9; no definite D call. This clonotype was obtained from a woman in her forties or fifties who had recovered from COVID-19. The sample consisted of PBMCs or T cells enriched from blood (not recorded which). CDR3 DNA sequence: TGTGCCAGCAGCGTAGGAGGATACCAAGAGACCCAGTACTTC. Translated: CASSVGGYQETQYF.